The T cell receptor (beta chain) under discussion was sequenced for a study of early T cells in non-severe SARS-CoV-2 infection. Separate cDNA molecules each had unique molecular identifiers attached to them. One entry per CDR3 protein, called by TCRdb with MiXCR from the 5' RACE reads. The sample includes under 70,000 distinct CDR3 sequences, around 10% of them seen just once. At least ten counts were recorded for this clonotype. V lost 2 bases and J 0 bases, leaving 12 bases between the germline ends. Looked up from germline, CDR1 is SGHRS and CDR2 is YFSETQ. CDR3 length: 16 residues. The J gene is TRBJ2-1, the V gene TRBV5-1; D is possibly TRBD2 (6 bases). The specimen was whole blood. This TCR came from an adult who was a healthcare worker with PCR-confirmed SARS-CoV-2 infection or an uninfected control (not recorded which). CDR3 loop: CASSLFWGVSYNEQFF. The CDR3 bases are TGCGCCAGCAGCTTATTTTGGGGGGTCTCCTACAATGAGCAGTTCTTC.